This T cell receptor (beta chain) originates from a study of blood T cell repertoires in COVID-19. Across the whole study: COVID-19 samples collected from the United States, Italy and Spain covered acute and convalescent phases. PBMCs, B-cell-depleted T cells, or T cells provided the cDNA or gDNA that made up the material.

Authors' data handling: Reference gene primer amplification yielded estimated nucleated cell counts. Only in-frame clones appear in the TCRdb table, and some are missing; sequencing was by immunoSEQ multiplex PCR. V, J and clone size are those of that table, while D and trimming were read from the DNA. The profile shows fewer than 60,000 clones, approximately 82% of them singletons. Looked up from germline, CDR1 is LGHDT and CDR2 is YNNKEL (reference sequence). The V and J ends lost 5 bases and 6 bases, in that order; junction bases with no gene match: 6. The CDR3 runs to 14 residues. This receptor was identified in a man between 65 and 85 years old with active COVID-19. Material: peripheral blood. The chain joins TRBV3-1 (or the pseudogene TRBV3-2) to TRBJ1-1; 10 bases align to TRBD1. The CDR3 sequence is CASSSTGGAAEAFF. CDR3 bases: TGTGCCAGCAGCTCGACAGGGGGCGCAGCTGAAGCTTTCTTT.